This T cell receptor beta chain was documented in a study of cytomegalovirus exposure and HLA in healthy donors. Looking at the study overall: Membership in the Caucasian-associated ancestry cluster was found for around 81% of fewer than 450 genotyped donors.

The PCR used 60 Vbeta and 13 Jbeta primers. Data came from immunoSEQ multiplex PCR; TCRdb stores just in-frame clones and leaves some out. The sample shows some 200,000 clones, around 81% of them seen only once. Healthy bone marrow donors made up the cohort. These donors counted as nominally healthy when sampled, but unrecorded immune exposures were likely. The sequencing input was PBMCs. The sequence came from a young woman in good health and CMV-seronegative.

CDR3 region: CASTSQGAGTGELFF. The CDR3 DNA follows: TGTGCCAGTACAAGTCAGGGGGCGGGTACCGGGGAGCTGTTTTTT. The chain is built from TRBV19 and TRBJ2-2; 8 bases agree with TRBD1. The germline V gene has CDR1 LNHDA and CDR2 SQIVND (reference sequence). V shed 7 bases, J shed 5 bases, and the junction held 9 bases outside the gene matches. This CDR3 comprises 15 residues.